One and the same sample provided the 17 T cell receptor beta chains below, sequenced in a study of blood T cells in healthy people across ages. The use of a sample-barcoded 5' primer and a J-beta primer mix characterized a second PCR of about 7 to 12 cycles. One entry per CDR3 protein, called by TCRdb with MiXCR from the 5' RACE reads. The repertoire holds 800,000 or so distinct CDR3 sequences, with roughly 25% as singletons. These data also formed part of another study, on T cells of mothers and their children.

The sequencing input was blood. These receptors all come from a boy aged 10-17 years in good health.

The chain is built from TRBV6-4 and TRBJ2-3; 10 nucleotides match TRBD2. V lost 3 bases to trimming and J lost 8 bases; unmatched junction nucleotides: 5. CDR3 size: 14 residues. Germline V gene data show CDR1 as MRHNA and CDR2 as SNTAGT. This chain's CDR3 is CASSELAGLGTQYF. Here the CDR3 DNA reads TGTGCCAGCAGTGAACTAGCGGGGTTAGGTACGCAGTATTTT.

This clonotype was counted at least ten times. The chain carries TRBV10-3 and TRBJ1-5, with D possibly matching TRBD1 (6 bases). The V end was cut by 6 bases, the J end by 3 bases, with 12 bases between. This CDR3 is 14 amino acids long. Germline values: CDR1 ENHRY, CDR2 SYGVKD. The CDR3 loop reads CAISPGQNNQPQHF. CDR3 sequence (DNA): TGTGCCATCAGCCCCGGACAGAACAATCAGCCCCAGCATTTT.

In its sample, this clonotype was seen a few times. This sequence joins TRBV6-6 and TRBJ1-1, with D maybe TRBD1 (5 bases). The CDR3 runs 15 residues. V was cut by 0 bases and J by 5 bases, with 13 bases left in between. Germline V gene data show CDR1 as MNHNY and CDR2 as SVGAGI (reference sequence). This CDR3 reads CASSYSIVGGTEAFF. CDR3 sequence (DNA): TGTGCCAGCAGTTACTCTATCGTCGGGGGAACTGAAGCTTTCTTT.

The chain is built from TRBV3-1 and TRBJ2-7, with 9 bases matching TRBD1. CDR3 length equals 16 residues. CDR1 and CDR2 (germline): LGHDT, YNNKEL (reference sequence). V lost 1 base to trimming and J lost 5 bases; unmatched junction nucleotides: 9. CDR3 sequence: CASSQVSGTGFHEQYF. In nucleotides, the CDR3 is TGTGCCAGCAGCCAAGTGTCCGGGACAGGGTTCCACGAGCAGTACTTC.

The CDR3 bases are TGCAGCGTTGGTGGGACACCTACTAACTATGGCTACACCTTC. Its translation is CSVGGTPTNYGYTF. This sequence joins TRBV29-1 and TRBJ1-2; D might be TRBD1 (6 bases). In germline, CDR1 is SQVTM, CDR2 ANQGSEA. This CDR3 comprises 14 residues. V was clipped by 4 bases and J by 0 bases, with 12 bases between them.

This clonotype was picked up a small number of times. The V gene is TRBV7-8, the J gene TRBJ1-6; D remains unclear. Looked up from germline, CDR1 is SGHVS and CDR2 is FQNEAQ. This CDR3 region has 15 residues. Trimming cost V 1 base and J 7 bases, with 11 bases left between them. The CDR3 bases are TGTGCCAGCAGCTTAGATCCGGGAGTAAATTCACCCCTCCACTTT. This translates into CASSLDPGVNSPLHF.

The chain carries TRBV7-9 and TRBJ2-1; D ambiguous. The CDR3 has 16 residues. Trimming pared 2 bases from V and 2 bases from J, leaving 13 bases between. Germline V gene lookup returns CDR1 SEHNR and CDR2 FQNEAQ (reference sequence). CDR3 DNA sequence: TGTGCCAGCAGCTTACCTATAAAAGACACCTACAATGAGCAGTTCTTC. Amino acid sequence: CASSLPIKDTYNEQFF.

This clonotype was seen a handful of times. The chain combines TRBV5-5 with TRBJ2-1; D possibly corresponds to TRBD2 (6 bases). The germline V gene encodes CDR1 SGHKS and CDR2 YYEKEE (reference sequence). The CDR3 extends over 14 amino acids. V was clipped by 4 bases and J by 6 bases, with 14 bases between them. The CDR3 DNA reads TGTGCCAGCAGCCTACTGGGAGGCAGCAATGAGCAGTTCTTC. It codes for CASSLLGGSNEQFF. The whole variable domain, filled in from reference TRBV5-5 and TRBJ2-1, reads DAGVTQSPTHLIKTRGQQVTLRCSPISGHKSVSWYQQVLGQGPQFIFQYYEKEERGRGNFPDRFSARQFPNYSSELNVNALLLGDSALYLCASSLLGGSNEQFFGPGTRLTVL.

V gene TRBV5-1 combines with J gene TRBJ2-5, with 9 bases lining up with TRBD1. The assigned J gene may be wrong: the sequence end matches TRBJ2-1 better. The CDR3 is made up of 17 amino acids. In germline, CDR1 is SGHRS, CDR2 YFSETQ. The CDR3 bases are TGCGCCAGCAGCTTGGGAGGTGAGGGGACAGGGAACTACGAGCAGTTCTTC. Protein sequence: CASSLGGEGTGNYEQFF.

This chain links TRBV28 with TRBJ2-1; D may be TRBD1 (6 bases). CDR3 length: 13 residues. Germline CDR1 and CDR2: MDHEN and SYDVKM. V lost 5 bases and J 7 bases, leaving 12 bases between the germline ends. CDR3: CASSPMGANEQFF. Here the CDR3 DNA reads TGTGCCAGCAGTCCGATGGGGGCAAATGAGCAGTTCTTC.

In its sample, this clonotype was seen once. V gene TRBV7-3 combines with J gene TRBJ2-3, with D unclear. The CDR3 has 14 amino acids. Germline assignment: CDR1 SGHTA and CDR2 FQGTGA. The V end lost 3 bases, the J end lost 2 bases, and 9 bases lay between the germline ends. CDR3 coding DNA: TGTGCCAGCAGCTTCCCTCGATCCACAGATACGCAGTATTTT. Its protein product is CASSFPRSTDTQYF.

This rearrangement joins TRBV20-1 to TRBJ1-2, with D perhaps matching TRBD1 (5 bases). Per the germline V gene, CDR1 is DFQATT and CDR2 is SNEGSKA (reference sequence). The V gene lost 3 bases and the J gene lost 4 bases, with 18 bases spanning the gap. This CDR3 is 15 amino acids long. CDR3 residues: CSASDPGGGFYGYTF. The CDR3 bases are TGCAGTGCTAGTGACCCTGGTGGGGGGTTCTATGGCTACACCTTC.

This clonotype was detected many times. The junction does not match germline at one end; this may be a read error. The chain links TRBV5-1 to TRBJ1-5; no definite D call. The V gene's germline CDR1 is SGHRS and CDR2 YFSETQ. The CDR3 totals 14 residues. The CDR3 DNA reads as TGTGCCAGCAGTTTAGGAGGTGGCAATCAGCCCCAGCATTTT. It codes for CASSLGGGNQPQHF. The whole variable domain, filled in from reference TRBV5-1 and TRBJ1-5, reads KAGVTQTPRYLIKTRGQQVTLSCSPISGHRSVSWYQQTPGQGLQFLFEYFSETQRNKGNFPGRFSGRQFSNSRSEMNVSTLELGDSALYLCASSLGGGNQPQHFGDGTRLSIL.

Points on this clonotype: Relative to the germline gene, one junction end is altered; a read error may explain this. The rearrangement links TRBV7-2 to TRBJ2-5; TRBD2 might be the D (6 bases). The J call may be wrong; the DNA end is better matched by TRBJ2-7. The CDR3 has 14 amino acids. Germline lookup yields CDR1 SGHTA and CDR2 FQGNSA. The CDR3 reads CASSFDRDSNEQYF. In DNA form, the CDR3 reads TGTGCCAGCAGCTTTGACCGGGACTCCAACGAGCAGTACTTC.

Note on this clonotype: Germline and junction disagree at one end, which may indicate a read error. The gene calls are TRBV20-1 and TRBJ1-2, with no clear D. The CDR3 spans 14 residues. The V gene's germline CDR1 is DFQATT and CDR2 SNEGSKA (reference sequence). CDR3 coding DNA: TGCAGTGCTAGAGATCCGGTGGACTGGATGGGCTGCACCTTC. Its protein product is CSARDPVDWMGCTF.

The chain joins TRBV12-3 or TRBV12-4 to TRBJ1-1, with TRBD1 identical over 10 bases. This CDR3 contains 15 residues. With 4 bases clipped from V and 5 bases from J, the junction kept 7 bases outside the gene matches. The CDR3 reads CASSSGQGTSTEAFF. CDR3 sequence (DNA): TGTGCCAGCAGTTCGGGACAGGGGACATCAACTGAAGCTTTCTTT.

The rearrangement joins TRBV7-9 to TRBJ2-4, with D uncertain. The CDR3 is 14 residues long. Trimming removed 4 bases at V and 5 bases at J, with 12 bases between. Germline-derived CDR1 and CDR2 are SEHNR and FQNEAQ (reference sequence). The CDR3 sequence is CASSSRGRENIQYF. CDR3 nucleotides: TGTGCCAGCAGCTCTAGAGGACGGGAAAACATTCAGTACTTC.